The sequence of this TCR beta chain was determined in a study of shared clonotypes between healthy human individuals. Whole-study findings and limits: Among donors, the sharing of clonotypes was expected to be influenced by sequencing depth.

For this clone: Its specificity is unknown.

This table comes from immunoSEQ multiplex PCR, and its TCRdb copy is limited to in-frame clones, with some not included. The sample includes about 500,000 clones, roughly four fifths seen only once; the top ten take around 12%. Input material: PBMCs. The clonotype originates from a woman in her thirties or forties in good health. Some clones in this sample may be carry-over from other donors' samples.

CDR3 coding DNA: TGTGCCAGCCAACCCCCCGGTCGCGGAAACACCATATATTTT. Amino acid sequence: CASQPPGRGNTIYF. The chain uses TRBV6-5 and TRBJ1-3, with D unclear. Trimming removed 8 bases from V and 4 bases from J, with 15 bases in between. The CDR3 sequence is 14 residues long. Germline CDR1 MNHEY, CDR2 SVGAGI.